This T cell receptor beta chain emerged from a study of cytomegalovirus exposure and HLA in healthy donors. The study, taken as a whole, reports: Whilst most TCR sequences proved rare, a subset of public TCRs occurred across many donors. In vitro confirmation showed a few CMV-associated chains to be CMV antigen specific. Researchers reported in a later analysis that common viral pathogens appeared linked to several top clusters.

PCR involved 60 Vbeta and 13 Jbeta primers. Profiling relied on immunoSEQ multiplex PCR, and the TCRdb table lists in-frame clones only, not all of them. The sample contains about 140,000 clones, roughly 78% of which appear only once. This clone was observed a handful of times. The antigen is unknown. The germline CDR1 and CDR2 sequences are LNHDA and SQIVND (reference sequence). J lost 3 bases, V lost 4 bases, and 8 bases had no gene match. The CDR3 has 16 residues. The chain joins TRBV19 to TRBJ2-3; 9 bases map to TRBD2. What was sequenced was PBMCs. This TCR was recovered from a man aged 45-65 years in good health and CMV-seropositive. CDR3: CASSTRVAGETDTQYF. The CDR3, as DNA: TGTGCCAGTAGTACCCGGGTAGCGGGAGAGACAGATACGCAGTATTTT.